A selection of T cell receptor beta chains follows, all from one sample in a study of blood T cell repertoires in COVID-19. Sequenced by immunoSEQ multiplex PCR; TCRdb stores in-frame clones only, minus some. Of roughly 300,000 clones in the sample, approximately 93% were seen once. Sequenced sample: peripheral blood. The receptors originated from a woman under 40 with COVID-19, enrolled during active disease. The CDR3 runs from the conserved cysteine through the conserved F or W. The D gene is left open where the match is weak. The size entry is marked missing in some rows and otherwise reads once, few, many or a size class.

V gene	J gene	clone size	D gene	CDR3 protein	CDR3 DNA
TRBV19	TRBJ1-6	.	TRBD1	CASSRDSFSPLHF	TGTGCCAGTAGTCGGGACAGCTTTTCACCCCTCCACTTT
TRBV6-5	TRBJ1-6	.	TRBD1	CASSRTGTGDSPLHF	TGTGCCAGCAGCCGAACCGGGACAGGGGATTCACCCCTCCACTTT
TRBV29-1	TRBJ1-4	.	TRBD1	CSVAPTGRNEKLFF	TGCAGCGTGGCGCCGACAGGGAGGAATGAAAAACTGTTTTTT
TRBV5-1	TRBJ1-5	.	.	CASSFNGAGEQPQHF	TGCGCCAGCAGCTTCAACGGGGCGGGGGAACAGCCCCAGCATTTT
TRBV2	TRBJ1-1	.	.	CASSPLLLNTEAFF	TGTGCCAGCAGCCCCCTCCTTCTAAACACTGAAGCTTTCTTT
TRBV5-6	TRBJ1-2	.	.	CASSLSGAYGYTF	TGTGCCAGCAGCTTGTCAGGGGCCTATGGCTACACCTTC
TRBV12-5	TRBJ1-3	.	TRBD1	CASGFGTVRSGNTIYF	TGTGCTAGTGGTTTTGGGACAGTCAGATCTGGAAACACCATATATTTT
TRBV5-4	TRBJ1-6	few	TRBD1	CASSVDRAFYNSPLHF	TGTGCCAGCAGCGTTGACAGGGCCTTCTATAATTCACCCCTCCACTTT
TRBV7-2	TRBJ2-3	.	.	CASSLVSGPGDTQYF	TGTGCCAGCAGCTTAGTCTCTGGTCCGGGAGATACGCAGTATTTT
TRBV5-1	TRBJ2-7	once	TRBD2	CASSLGTSGGEKQYF	TGCGCCAGCAGCTTGGGGACTAGCGGGGGCGAGAAGCAGTACTTC
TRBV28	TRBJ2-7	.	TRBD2	CASSRRASSLAGSYEQYF	TGTGCCAGCAGTAGAAGAGCTTCTTCTTTAGCGGGCTCCTACGAGCAGTACTTC
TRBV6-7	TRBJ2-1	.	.	CASSRIVAGNLRSNEQFF	TGTGCCAGCAGTAGGATTGTCGCAGGTAATTTACGCTCCAATGAGCAGTTCTTC
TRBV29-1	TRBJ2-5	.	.	CSVEDRGQTQETQYF	TGCAGCGTTGAAGATCGGGGACAAACGCAAGAGACCCAGTACTTC
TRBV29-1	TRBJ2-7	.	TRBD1	CSTRDRGIYEQYF	TGCAGCACCCGGGACAGGGGGATTTACGAGCAGTACTTC
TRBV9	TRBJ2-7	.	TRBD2	CASSASGSPYEQYF	TGTGCCAGCAGCGCCAGCGGGAGTCCTTACGAGCAGTACTTC
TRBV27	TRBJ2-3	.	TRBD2	CASSGLAVDTQYF	TGTGCCAGCAGCGGACTAGCGGTGGATACGCAGTATTTT
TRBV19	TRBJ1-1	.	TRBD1	CASSPQRQGLNTEAFF	TGTGCCAGTAGTCCCCAGCGACAGGGCTTGAACACTGAAGCTTTCTTT
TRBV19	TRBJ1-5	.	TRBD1	CASSIEGTGNQPQHF	TGTGCCAGTAGTATAGAAGGGACAGGGAATCAGCCCCAGCATTTT
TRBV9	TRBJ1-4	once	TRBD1	CASSPRTGGSEKLFF	TGTGCCAGCAGCCCCAGGACAGGGGGAAGTGAAAAACTGTTTTTT
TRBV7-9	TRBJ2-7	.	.	CASSGTLGEQYF	TGTGCCAGCAGCGGAACCCTAGGCGAGCAGTACTTC
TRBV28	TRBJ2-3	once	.	CARWLTNRVGTDTQYF	TGTGCCAGGTGGTTAACGAACAGGGTGGGGACAGATACGCAGTATTTT
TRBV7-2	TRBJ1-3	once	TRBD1	CASSPGPQGVGNTIYF	TGTGCCAGCAGCCCCGGGCCCCAGGGGGTTGGAAACACCATATATTTT
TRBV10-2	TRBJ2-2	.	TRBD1	CASSDHDRGNTGELFF	TGCGCCAGCAGTGACCATGACAGGGGCAACACCGGGGAGCTGTTTTTT
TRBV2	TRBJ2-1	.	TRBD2	CASRKTSGSRYNEQFF	TGTGCCAGCAGGAAGACTAGCGGGAGTCGTTACAATGAGCAGTTCTTC
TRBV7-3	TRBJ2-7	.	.	CASSPTGTHYEQYF	TGTGCCAGCAGCCCAACGGGGACACATTACGAGCAGTACTTC
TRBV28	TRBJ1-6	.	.	CASSLYRTALHF	TGTGCCAGCAGTTTATACAGGACAGCCCTCCACTTT
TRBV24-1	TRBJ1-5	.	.	CATSDPGRSNQPQHF	TGTGCCACCAGTGACCCCGGTCGGAGCAATCAGCCCCAGCATTTT
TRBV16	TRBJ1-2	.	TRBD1	CASSERETGRRVGYTF	TGTGCCAGCAGCGAAAGGGAGACAGGGAGGCGAGTGGGCTACACCTTC
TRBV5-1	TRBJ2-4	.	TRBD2	CASSPGTSGRGNIQYF	TGCGCCAGCAGCCCAGGGACTAGCGGGAGAGGGAACATTCAGTACTTC
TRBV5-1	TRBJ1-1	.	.	CASQLAENTEAFF	TGCGCCAGCCAACTAGCAGAGAACACTGAAGCTTTCTTT
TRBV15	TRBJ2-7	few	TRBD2	CATSEDSGNFEQYF	TGTGCCACCAGCGAGGATAGCGGGAATTTCGAGCAGTACTTC
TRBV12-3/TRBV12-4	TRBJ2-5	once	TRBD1	CASRLTGGETQYF	TGTGCCAGCAGGCTAACAGGGGGCGAGACCCAGTACTTC
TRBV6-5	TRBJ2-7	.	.	CARRPGSYEQYF	TGTGCACGCCGCCCCGGGTCCTACGAGCAGTACTTC
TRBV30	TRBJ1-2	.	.	CAWSVLGISYGYTF	TGTGCCTGGAGTGTACTCGGGATATCATATGGCTACACCTTC
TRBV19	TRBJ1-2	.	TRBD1	CASRPRTGGGYTF	TGTGCCAGTAGACCCCGGACAGGGGGCGGCTACACCTTC
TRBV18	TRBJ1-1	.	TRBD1	CASSAFRDRGFEAFF	TGTGCCAGCTCAGCATTCCGGGACAGGGGGTTTGAAGCTTTCTTT
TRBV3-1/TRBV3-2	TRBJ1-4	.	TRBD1	CASSIRGPNEKLFF	TGTGCCAGCAGCATAAGGGGGCCCAATGAAAAACTGTTTTTT
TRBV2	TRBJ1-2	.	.	CASSARLGKDYGYTF	TGTGCCAGCAGTGCCCGACTCGGGAAAGACTATGGCTACACCTTC
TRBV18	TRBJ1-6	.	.	CASSPDSPSNSPLHF	TGTGCCAGCTCACCGGACAGTCCCTCCAATTCACCCCTCCACTTT
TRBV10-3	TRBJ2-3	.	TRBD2	CAIRRGLASTDTQYF	TGTGCCATCAGGCGAGGACTAGCTAGCACAGATACGCAGTATTTT
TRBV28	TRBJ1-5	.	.	CASSSGTINQPQHF	TGTGCCAGCAGTTCGGGGACTATCAATCAGCCCCAGCATTTT
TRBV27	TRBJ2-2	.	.	CASNEEGTGELFF	TGTGCCAGCAATGAGGAGGGGACCGGGGAGCTGTTTTTT
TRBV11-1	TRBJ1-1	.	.	CASSFRISGNTEAFF	TGTGCCAGCAGCTTCCGCATTTCGGGGAACACTGAAGCTTTCTTT
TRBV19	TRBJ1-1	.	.	CASSTRLKNTEAFF	TGTGCCAGTAGTACCCGACTGAAGAACACTGAAGCTTTCTTT
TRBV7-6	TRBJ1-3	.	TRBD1	CASSFSHSGGSGNTIYF	TGTGCCAGCAGCTTTTCACACTCAGGGGGCTCTGGAAACACCATATATTTT
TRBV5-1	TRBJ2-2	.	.	CASSLEGDTGELFF	TGCGCCAGCAGCTTGGAAGGGGACACCGGGGAGCTGTTTTTT
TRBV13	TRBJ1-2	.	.	CASSFRTPGSYGYTF	TGTGCCAGCAGCTTCCGGACCCCCGGGAGCTATGGCTACACCTTC
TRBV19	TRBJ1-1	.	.	CASSIMGSTEAFF	TGTGCCAGTAGTATTATGGGGAGCACTGAAGCTTTCTTT
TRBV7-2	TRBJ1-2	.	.	CASSHSRQANYGYTF	TGTGCCAGCAGCCACTCGAGACAGGCTAACTATGGCTACACCTTC
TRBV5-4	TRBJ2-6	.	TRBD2	CASSSRGVSGANVLTF	TGTGCCAGCAGCTCCCGGGGGGTATCGGGGGCCAACGTCCTGACTTTC
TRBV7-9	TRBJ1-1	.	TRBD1	CASIPDREMSEAFF	TGTGCCAGCATTCCGGACAGGGAGATGAGTGAAGCTTTCTTT
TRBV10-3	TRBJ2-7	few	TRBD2	CAISLAGESYEQYF	TGTGCCATCAGTTTAGCGGGAGAGAGCTACGAGCAGTACTTC
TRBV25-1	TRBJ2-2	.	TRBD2	CASSDLGSGSTSGELFF	TGTGCCAGCAGTGATCTTGGTAGCGGGAGTACGAGCGGGGAGCTGTTTTTT
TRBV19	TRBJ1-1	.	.	CASRRTSEAFF	TGTGCCAGTAGGAGGACTTCTGAAGCTTTCTTT